This entry concerns a single TCR beta chain. Its cognate antigen is unknown. Stated time point: baseline, week 1 (first vaccination visit). Treatment noted: pre-vaccination baseline after standard-of-care therapy. The donor cohort comprised cases of new WHO grade 3 or 4 IDH1-mutant, ATRX-lost astrocytoma. Assay used: immunoSEQ multiplex PCR; TCRdb lists only in-frame clones, some missing. The sample holds under 75,000 clones, 75% to 95% seen once. The data derive from a study of a mutant IDH1 vaccine in newly diagnosed glioma. Study observations and caveats: Pseudoprogression showed no apparent link to changes in top peripheral T cell clonotypes. The study observed vaccine-induced immune responses in more than 80% of patients.

Trimming stripped 3 bases from V and 0 bases from J, with 13 bases between. The CDR3 has 16 residues. Per the germline V gene, CDR1 is SGDLS and CDR2 is YYNGEE. The sequence derives from a man between 45 and 60 years old with glioma. Sample: PBMCs, taken from a glioma patient treated with radiotherapy, temozolomide or both. This rearrangement joins TRBV9 to TRBJ1-3, with D maybe TRBD1 (5 bases). For the CDR3, the DNA is TGTGCCAGCAGCGGGGGACCCGTGGACTCTGGAAACACCATATATTTT. Translation gives CASSGGPVDSGNTIYF.